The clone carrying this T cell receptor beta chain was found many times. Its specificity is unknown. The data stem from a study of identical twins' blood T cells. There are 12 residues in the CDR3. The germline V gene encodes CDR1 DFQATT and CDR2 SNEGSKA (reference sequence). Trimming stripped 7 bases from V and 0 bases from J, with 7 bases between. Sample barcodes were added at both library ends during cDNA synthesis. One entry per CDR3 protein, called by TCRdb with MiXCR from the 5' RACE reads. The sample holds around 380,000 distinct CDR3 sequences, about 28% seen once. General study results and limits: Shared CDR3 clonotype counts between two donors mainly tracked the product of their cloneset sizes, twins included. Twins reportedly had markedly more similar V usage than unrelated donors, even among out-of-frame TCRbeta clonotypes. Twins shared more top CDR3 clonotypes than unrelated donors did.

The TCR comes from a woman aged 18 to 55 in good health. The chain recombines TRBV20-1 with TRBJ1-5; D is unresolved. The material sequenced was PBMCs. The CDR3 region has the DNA TGCAGTGGCAGATATAGCAATCAGCCCCAGCATTTT. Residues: CSGRYSNQPQHF.